This TCR beta chain comes out of a study of blood T cell repertoires in COVID-19. Study-level information: The samples span acute and convalescent COVID-19 from the United States, Italy and Spain.

Assay: immunoSEQ multiplex PCR; the TCRdb copy retains only in-frame clones and omits some. Of fewer than 200,000 clones listed, 90% are singletons. The junction had 16 bases not matched to a gene; V was cut back by 1 base and J by 2 bases. Germline V CDR1 and CDR2: SNHLY, FYNNEI. The CDR3 loop spans 19 amino acids. V gene TRBV2 combines with J gene TRBJ2-7; 8 bases are a match to TRBD1. The receptor's source is a man aged 50 to 59 with acute or convalescent COVID-19. The sequenced sample was peripheral blood. This CDR3 reads CASSEEARGLPVGTYEQYF. For the CDR3, the DNA is TGTGCCAGCAGTGAAGAGGCCAGGGGGCTGCCGGTCGGTACCTACGAGCAGTACTTC.